In its sample, the clone carrying this TCR beta chain was seen a few times. Profiling relied on immunoSEQ multiplex PCR, and the TCRdb table lists in-frame clones only, not all of them. Among some 150,000 clones, 70% to 90% were seen once, and the ten largest hold over 2.5%. This sample was taken from a study of blood T cell repertoires in COVID-19. Study at large: Samples taken during acute and convalescent COVID-19 were collected in the United States, Italy and Spain.

The CDR3 contains 14 residues. V trimming: 0 bases; J trimming: 4 bases; junction bases outside the gene matches: 3. The germline gives CDR1 SGHRS, CDR2 YFSETQ. The sequenced material came from peripheral blood. This clonotype was sampled from a human donor with acute or convalescent COVID-19. The donor label of this sample is uncertain. The rearrangement uses TRBV5-1 and TRBJ1-1; 7 bases are shared with TRBD1. The CDR3 bases are TGCGCCAGCAGCTTGGATGGGGACAGCACTGAAGCTTTCTTT. Encoded protein: CASSLDGDSTEAFF. The variable domain in full, completed from reference TRBV5-1 and TRBJ1-1, reads KAGVTQTPRYLIKTRGQQVTLSCSPISGHRSVSWYQQTPGQGLQFLFEYFSETQRNKGNFPGRFSGRQFSNSRSEMNVSTLELGDSALYLCASSLDGDSTEAFFGQGTRLTVV.